This T cell receptor (beta chain) was captured by sequencing in a study of T cells in tuberculosis. Only in-frame clones appear in the TCRdb table, and some are missing; sequencing was by immunoSEQ multiplex PCR. The sample contains about 25,000 clones, approximately 92% of which appear only once. J gave up 6 bases and V 3 bases, and 8 bases lay outside the gene matches. CDR1 and CDR2 from the germline V gene are GTSNPN and SVGIG (reference sequence). CDR3 size: 14 residues. The chain has TRBV30 and TRBJ2-1, with 7 bases aligning to TRBD2. This TCR was sampled from a donor aged 10-29 years with latent tuberculosis or without tuberculosis infection. Some clones in this sample may be carry-over from other donors' samples. Sequenced sample: PBMCs. CDR3: CAWRLLASRNEQFF. CDR3 nucleotide sequence: TGTGCCTGGAGGTTACTAGCGAGCCGCAATGAGCAGTTCTTC.